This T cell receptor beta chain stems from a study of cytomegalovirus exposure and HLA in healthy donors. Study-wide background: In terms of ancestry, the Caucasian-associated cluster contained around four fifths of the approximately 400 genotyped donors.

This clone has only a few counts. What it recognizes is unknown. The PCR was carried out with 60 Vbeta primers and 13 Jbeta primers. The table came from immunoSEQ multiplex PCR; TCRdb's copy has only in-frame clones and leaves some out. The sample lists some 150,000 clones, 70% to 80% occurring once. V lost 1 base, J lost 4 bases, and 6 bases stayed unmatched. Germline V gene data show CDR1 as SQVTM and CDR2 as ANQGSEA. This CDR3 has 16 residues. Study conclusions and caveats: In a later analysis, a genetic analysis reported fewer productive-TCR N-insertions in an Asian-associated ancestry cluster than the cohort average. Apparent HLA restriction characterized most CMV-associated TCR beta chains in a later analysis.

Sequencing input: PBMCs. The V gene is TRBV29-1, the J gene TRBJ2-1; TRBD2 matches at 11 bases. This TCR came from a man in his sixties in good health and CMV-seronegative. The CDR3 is CSVEAHSGRVYNEQFF. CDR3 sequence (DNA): TGCAGCGTTGAAGCCCATAGCGGGAGGGTGTACAATGAGCAGTTCTTC.